The 20 T cell receptor beta chains given below trace back to one sample, sequenced in a study of cytomegalovirus exposure and HLA in healthy donors. PCR used 60 Vbeta primers and 13 Jbeta primers. This table comes from immunoSEQ multiplex PCR, and its TCRdb copy is limited to in-frame clones, with some not included. This sample has about 180,000 clones; more than 75% occur once, and the top ten carry 2.5%. Sample: PBMCs. Source of these receptors: a woman in her twenties or thirties in good health and CMV-seropositive.

The chain uses TRBV10-3 and TRBJ2-3, with 8 positions matching TRBD2. Germline V gene sequence: CDR1 ENHRY, CDR2 SYGVKD. CDR3 length: 16 amino acids. V shed 4 bases and J 2 bases; nucleotides not matched to a gene: 8. The CDR3 loop reads CAISGEAGGITDTQYF. The CDR3 bases are TGTGCCATCAGTGGGGAGGCGGGGGGAATCACAGATACGCAGTATTTT.

The chain is built from TRBV6-6 and TRBJ2-2; D perhaps matches TRBD1 (6 bases). Trimming shortened V by 2 bases and J by 4 bases, and 14 bases separated the two germline ends. This CDR3 has 16 residues. From germline, CDR1 is MNHNY and CDR2 SVGAGI (reference sequence). CDR3 DNA sequence: TGTGCCAGCAGTTACCCACAAGGACAGACCACCGGGGAGCTGTTTTTT. The encoded protein is CASSYPQGQTTGELFF.

This clone has only a few counts. V gene TRBV2 combines with J gene TRBJ2-3, with a tentative D call TRBD1 (6 bases). CDR3 length: 15 residues. Germline CDR1 is SNHLY and CDR2 is FYNNEI. V lost 0 bases to trimming and J lost 6 bases, with 13 bases between them. CDR3 nucleotides: TGTGCCAGCAGTGAAGCGCTTGGGGGCAGGGATACGCAGTATTTT. This gives the protein CASSEALGGRDTQYF.

This clone was seen only a few times. The chain links TRBV19 to TRBJ2-1; 9 bases align to TRBD2. The CDR3 contains 17 residues. V was clipped by 3 bases and J by 5 bases; unmatched bases: 11. Germline V gene data show CDR1 as LNHDA and CDR2 as SQIVND (reference sequence). As DNA, the CDR3 is TGTGCCAGTAGTATTTCTAGCGGGGCAAGTTTCGACAATGAGCAGTTCTTC. Its protein is CASSISSGASFDNEQFF.

The rearrangement links TRBV5-1 to TRBJ2-1; a weak D match, TRBD2 (5 bases). V was shortened by 3 bases and J by 0 bases, with 10 bases between the two germline ends. The CDR3 contains 15 residues. Germline values: CDR1 SGHRS, CDR2 YFSETQ. The CDR3 DNA reads as TGCGCCAGCAGCTCCGAGGGCAGCTCCTACAATGAGCAGTTCTTC. It yields the protein CASSSEGSSYNEQFF. The full variable domain, with the rest looked up from reference TRBV5-1 and TRBJ2-1, is KAGVTQTPRYLIKTRGQQVTLSCSPISGHRSVSWYQQTPGQGLQFLFEYFSETQRNKGNFPGRFSGRQFSNSRSEMNVSTLELGDSALYLCASSSEGSSYNEQFFGPGTRLTVL.

V is TRBV29-1 and J is TRBJ1-3, with D possibly TRBD1 on 5 matching bases. Germline values: CDR1 SQVTM, CDR2 ANQGSEA. There are 14 residues in the CDR3. Trimming left V 6 bases short and J 0 bases short, with 12 bases between. The DNA of the CDR3 is TGCAGCGTCACGGACACAGGCTCTGGAAACACCATATATTTT. It yields the protein CSVTDTGSGNTIYF.

The chain has TRBV28 and TRBJ1-3; 7 positions agree with TRBD1. Germline values: CDR1 MDHEN, CDR2 SYDVKM. V was pared by 5 bases and J by 0 bases, with 7 bases of the junction left unmatched. This CDR3 is 16 amino acids long. The CDR3 region is CASSARGYYSGNTIYF. Here the CDR3 DNA reads TGTGCCAGCAGTGCCAGGGGGTACTACTCTGGAAACACCATATATTTT.

The chain employs TRBV2 and TRBJ2-7; D remains ambiguous. The CDR3 runs 11 residues. With 5 bases removed from V and 6 bases from J, the gap between germline ends came to 8 bases. Germline values: CDR1 SNHLY, CDR2 FYNNEI. As DNA, the CDR3 is TGTGCCAGCAGTCGCCTAGGCGAGCAGTACTTC. Protein: CASSRLGEQYF.

The CDR3 coding sequence is TGTGCCAGCAGCTCCGCGGACAGAGAGACCCAGTACTTC. This gives the protein CASSSADRETQYF. The genes are TRBV5-5 and TRBJ2-5, with TRBD1 as a possible D gene (6 bases). V lost 3 bases and J 4 bases, leaving 10 bases between the germline ends. Germline V gene lookup returns CDR1 SGHKS and CDR2 YYEKEE (reference sequence). The CDR3 sequence is 13 residues long.

The J gene is TRBJ1-2, the V gene TRBV4-1, with D unresolved. CDR3 length equals 13 residues. V lost 4 bases to trimming and J lost 6 bases, with 12 bases between them. Germline V gene data show CDR1 as MGHRA and CDR2 as YSYEKL. The chain's CDR3 is CASSPPSRNGYTF. The CDR3 bases are TGCGCCAGCAGCCCACCTTCGAGAAATGGCTACACCTTC.

This clone has just a few counts. The chain employs TRBV7-7 and TRBJ1-3; TRBD1 might be the D (5 bases). Germline V gene data show CDR1 as SSHAT and CDR2 as FNYEAQ (reference sequence). Between the trimmed V and J ends, which lost 4 bases and 4 bases, there was a span of 8 bases. CDR3 size: 13 residues. DNA for the CDR3: TGTGCCAGCAGCTCGACAGAAGGAAACACCATATATTTT. Translated: CASSSTEGNTIYF. Full variable domain (outside the CDR3, taken from reference TRBV7-7 and TRBJ1-3): GAGVSQSPRYKVTKRGQDVTLRCDPISSHATLYWYQQALGQGPEFLTYFNYEAQPDKSGLPSDRFSAERPEGSISTLTIQRTEQRDSAMYRCASSSTEGNTIYFGEGSWLTVV.

This chain uses TRBV19 with TRBJ2-5; D might be TRBD2 (7 bases). Trimming took off 5 bases at V and 5 bases at J, with 12 bases between the two ends. CDR1 is LNHDA and CDR2 is SQIVND in the germline V gene (reference sequence). The CDR3 is 13 residues long. This CDR3 is CASSGGAEETQYF. CDR3 coding DNA: TGTGCCAGTAGTGGGGGGGCAGAGGAGACCCAGTACTTC.

The V gene is TRBV6-5, the J gene TRBJ1-6; TRBD1 aligns across 8 bases. The CDR3 length is 14 residues. The trim removed 6 bases at V and 9 bases at J, leaving 7 bases unmatched. Germline lookup yields CDR1 MNHEY and CDR2 SVGAGI. Here the CDR3 DNA reads TGTGCCAGCAGCCGCAGGGGGCTGGGTTCACCCCTCCACTTT. This translates into CASSRRGLGSPLHF.

A few counts support this clone. The J gene is TRBJ2-7, the V gene TRBV4-1; weak D call: TRBD1 (6 bases). The V end was cut by 1 base, the J end by 3 bases, with 13 bases between. The CDR3 has 15 residues. Per germline, CDR1 MGHRA and CDR2 YSYEKL. The CDR3 bases are TGCGCCAGCAGCCAAGTTGCGGCAGGGGACTACGAGCAGTACTTC. This translates into CASSQVAAGDYEQYF.

The rearrangement links TRBV11-2 to TRBJ2-7; 10 nucleotides match TRBD1. This CDR3 region has 15 residues. Germline assignment: CDR1 SGHAT and CDR2 FQNNGV. With 5 bases clipped from V and 5 bases from J, the junction kept 9 bases outside the gene matches. CDR3 sequence (DNA): TGTGCCAGCAGCAAGGACAGGGGGAATTCCAACGAGCAGTACTTC. Translation: CASSKDRGNSNEQYF.

The chain is built from TRBV19 and TRBJ2-2; 9 nucleotides line up with TRBD1. CDR1 and CDR2 from the germline V gene are LNHDA and SQIVND (reference sequence). Trimming removed 7 bases from V and 4 bases from J; junction bases left unmatched: 13. The CDR3 spans 17 residues. The CDR3 loop is CASTRPPGQGFTGELFF. The CDR3, as DNA: TGTGCCAGTACCCGTCCGCCGGGACAGGGATTCACCGGGGAGCTGTTTTTT.

A remark on this clone: This sample includes further DNA sequences coding for the same CDR3. CDR3 nucleotide sequence: TGTGCCAGCAGCCTGGGGACAGGGCACAATTCACCCCTCCACTTT. Translated: CASSLGTGHNSPLHF. The gene calls are TRBV7-2 and TRBJ1-6; 9 bases line up with TRBD1. The germline V gene has CDR1 SGHTA and CDR2 FQGNSA. The junction had 6 bases not matched to a gene; V was cut back by 5 bases and J by 7 bases. The CDR3 is made up of 15 amino acids.

V is TRBV4-3 and J is TRBJ1-6; possibly TRBD1 for D (5 bases). Germline values: CDR1 LGHNA, CDR2 YSLEER. V dropped 1 base and J dropped 6 bases, with 10 bases sitting between them. CDR3 length: 15 residues. CDR3 residues: CASSQVTAVNSPLHF. The CDR3 coding sequence is TGCGCCAGCAGCCAAGTGACAGCAGTTAATTCACCCCTCCACTTT.

The chain carries TRBV28 and TRBJ1-2; D unresolved. The CDR3 sequence is 16 residues long. V was clipped by 7 bases and J by 4 bases, with 22 bases between them. Germline assignment: CDR1 MDHEN and CDR2 SYDVKM. The CDR3 here is CASTPGVGNNVYGYTF. The CDR3 DNA reads as TGTGCCAGCACCCCCGGGGTGGGGAACAACGTCTATGGCTACACCTTC.

This clone showed up just once. This chain links TRBV5-1 with TRBJ2-5; the match to TRBD1 covers 9 bases. The DNA end is more similar to TRBJ2-7, so the J call may be wrong. Looked up from germline, CDR1 is SGHRS and CDR2 is YFSETQ. The CDR3 spans 13 residues. This CDR3 reads CASSLETGGEQYF. CDR3 DNA sequence: TGCGCCAGCAGCTTGGAGACAGGGGGCGAGCAGTACTTC.